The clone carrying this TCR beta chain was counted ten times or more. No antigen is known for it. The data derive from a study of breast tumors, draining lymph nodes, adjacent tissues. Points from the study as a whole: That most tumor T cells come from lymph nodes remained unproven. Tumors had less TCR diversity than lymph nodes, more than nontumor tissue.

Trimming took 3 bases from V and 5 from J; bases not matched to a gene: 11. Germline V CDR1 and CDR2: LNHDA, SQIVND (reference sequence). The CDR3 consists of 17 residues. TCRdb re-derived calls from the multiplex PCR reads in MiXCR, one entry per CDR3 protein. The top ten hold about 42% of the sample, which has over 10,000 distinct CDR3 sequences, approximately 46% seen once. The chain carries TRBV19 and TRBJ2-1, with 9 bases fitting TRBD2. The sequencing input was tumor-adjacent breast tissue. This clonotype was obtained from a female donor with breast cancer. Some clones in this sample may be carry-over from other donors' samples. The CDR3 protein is CASSILSGSGSNNEQFF. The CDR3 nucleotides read TGTGCCAGTAGTATCCTCTCGGGTAGCGGGAGTAACAATGAGCAGTTCTTC.